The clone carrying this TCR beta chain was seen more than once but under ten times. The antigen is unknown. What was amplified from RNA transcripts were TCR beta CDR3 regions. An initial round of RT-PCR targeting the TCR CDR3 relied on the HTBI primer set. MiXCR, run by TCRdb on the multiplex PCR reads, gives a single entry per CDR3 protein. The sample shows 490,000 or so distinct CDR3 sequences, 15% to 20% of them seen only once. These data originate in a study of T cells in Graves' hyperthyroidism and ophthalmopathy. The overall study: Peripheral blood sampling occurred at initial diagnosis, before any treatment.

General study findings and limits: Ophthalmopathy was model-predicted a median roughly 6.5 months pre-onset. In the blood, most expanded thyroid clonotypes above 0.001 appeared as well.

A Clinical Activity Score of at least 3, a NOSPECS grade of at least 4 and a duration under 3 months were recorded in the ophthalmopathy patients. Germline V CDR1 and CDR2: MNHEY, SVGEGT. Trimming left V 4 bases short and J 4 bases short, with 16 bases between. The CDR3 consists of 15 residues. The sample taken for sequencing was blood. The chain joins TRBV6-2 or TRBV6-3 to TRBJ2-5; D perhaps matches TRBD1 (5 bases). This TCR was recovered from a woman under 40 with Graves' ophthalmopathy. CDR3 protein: CASSSRVSRGETQYF. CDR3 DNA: TGTGCCAGCAGTTCCAGGGTGTCAAGAGGAGAGACCCAGTACTTC.